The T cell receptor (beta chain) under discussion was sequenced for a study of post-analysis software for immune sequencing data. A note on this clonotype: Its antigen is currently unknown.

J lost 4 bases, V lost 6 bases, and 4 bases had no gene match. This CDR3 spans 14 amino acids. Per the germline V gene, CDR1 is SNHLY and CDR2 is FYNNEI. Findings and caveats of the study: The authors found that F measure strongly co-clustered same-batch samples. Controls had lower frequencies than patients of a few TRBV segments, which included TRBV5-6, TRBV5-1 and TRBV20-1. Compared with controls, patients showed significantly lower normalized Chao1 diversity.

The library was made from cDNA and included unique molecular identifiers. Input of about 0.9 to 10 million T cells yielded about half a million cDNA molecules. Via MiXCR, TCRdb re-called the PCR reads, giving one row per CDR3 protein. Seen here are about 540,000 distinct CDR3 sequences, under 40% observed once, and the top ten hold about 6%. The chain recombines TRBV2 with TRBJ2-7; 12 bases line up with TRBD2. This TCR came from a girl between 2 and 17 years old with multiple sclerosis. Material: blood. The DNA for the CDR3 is TGTGCCAGCAGCGGACTAGCGGGGCTTTACGAGCAGTACTTC. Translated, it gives CASSGLAGLYEQYF.